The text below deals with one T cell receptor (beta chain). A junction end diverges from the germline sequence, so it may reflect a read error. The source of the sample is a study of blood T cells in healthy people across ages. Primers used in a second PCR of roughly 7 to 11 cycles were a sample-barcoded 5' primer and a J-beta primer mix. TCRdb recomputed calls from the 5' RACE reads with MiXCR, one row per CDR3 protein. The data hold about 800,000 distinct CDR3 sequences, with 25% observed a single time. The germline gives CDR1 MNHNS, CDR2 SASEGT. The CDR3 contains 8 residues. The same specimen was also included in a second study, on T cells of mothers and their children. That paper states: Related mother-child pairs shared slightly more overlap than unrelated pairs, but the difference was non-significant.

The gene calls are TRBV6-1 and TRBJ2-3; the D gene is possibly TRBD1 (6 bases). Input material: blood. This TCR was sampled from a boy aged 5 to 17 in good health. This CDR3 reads CADNREDF. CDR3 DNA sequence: TGTGCCGATAACAGGGAAGACTTT.